This TCR beta chain is drawn from a study of neurological immune-mediated disorders (dated by TCRdb to between 2017 and 2020). Study-wide context: Of the approximately 34 multiple sclerosis patients, 31 had relapsing-remitting MS and 3 had secondary progressive MS. The study compared peripheral blood TCR-beta repertoires of HTLV-I-associated myelopathy (HAM/TSP) patients, multiple sclerosis patients and healthy controls using UMI-based sequencing. The approximately 99 TCR-beta libraries included longitudinal samples, technical triplicates and paired sorted CD4+ and CD8+ T-cell subsets alongside PBMC samples. The cohort comprised around 70 subjects: around 15 HAM/TSP patients, 35 or so multiple sclerosis patients and approximately 20 healthy controls. The study at large found these results: No clinical or MRI features were associated with the MS cluster, and the authors said that larger cohorts are needed. Phylogenetic analysis grouped repertoires from 18 of 34 MS patients into a cluster of related CDR3 sequences, suggesting a possible repertoire-level signature. Across subjects, expanded clones never shared an identical CDR3 amino acid sequence, which suggests that the TCR-beta repertoires in every group were private. TCR clonal expansion was greatest in HAM/TSP patients and smallest in MS patients, who ranked below even healthy controls.

cDNA synthesis used template-switch 5'RACE with a primer carrying a 10-nucleotide random unique molecular identifier tagging each TCR transcript. Over 180 million TCR-beta sequences, covering 15-18 subjects, were produced in each sequencing run. The RNeasy kit was used for extraction of total RNA. Using the KAPA Real-time Library Amplification kit, TCR-beta VDJ regions were amplified with primers for the TCR constant region and the 5'RACE anchor. A first PCR added sample indexes and Illumina adaptors, and a second PCR then raised library yield. After purification with Ampure beads, the TCR product of roughly 650 bp was size-selected on a 2% E-gel SizeSelection system. Before pooling, library quality was assessed on a Bioanalyzer, concentration was determined with Qubit, and library quantification was performed with the Kapa Library Quantification kit. Paired-end 2 x 150 bp sequencing of the libraries was performed on an Illumina HiSeq 2500. To increase sequence diversity, roughly 24-32% phiX was spiked into each library pool. On the study's bioinformatics: Quality-filtered reads were processed with the UMI-based MiGEC pipeline, and over 90% of raw TCR sequences were removed by the MiGEC pipeline during error correction. IMGT germline references were used for aligning VDJ genes, and each clonotype was defined as a unique CDR3 amino acid sequence together with its V-J genes. Clonal expansion, Shannon diversity and CDR3 relatedness (CalcPairwiseDistances, ClusterSamples) were evaluated with VDJtools, and phylogenetic trees were built with CLCbio workbench. Expanded clones were defined as having at least 8 unique UMIs, based on coefficient-of-variation modelling across technical triplicates. Using fastp at Q25 and MiXCR, TCRdb reprocessed the public reads and kept productive beta chains. Each entry merges the rows of one CDR3 protein and shows their most common DNA and genes. None of the V and J calls come from the authors' own analysis; TCRdb made them. This sample has around 30,000 distinct CDR3 sequences in its table, and 2% to 3% of those were observed once. In total, the top ten clones hold around 2.5% of the sample.

This clonotype appeared many times. The clone's antigen remains unknown. No clone much larger than this one lies a single base away; base qualities are absent. Unsorted PBMC libraries were generated from 2 million PBMCs stored in RNAlater at -80 °C until RNA extraction. The multiple sclerosis patients were enrolled in a US clinical protocol that used magnetic resonance imaging to evaluate disease progression. Peripheral blood was subjected to Ficoll-Hypaque density gradient centrifugation to isolate PBMCs, which were then cryopreserved in liquid nitrogen. Taken from the germline V gene, the CDR1 and CDR2 loops are SGHTA and FQGNSA. V is cut by 10 bases and J by 5 bases, and the space between the germline ends is 14 bases. The cysteine opens and the phenylalanine closes a CDR3 of 13 amino acids. The entry retains the CDR3 DNA only, 39 bases that are in frame from base 1.

Sequenced: PBMCs. The receptor chain draws on TRBV7-2 and TRBJ1-4, and TRBD1 may be the D gene, going by 6 matching bases. This TCR was recovered from a woman between 45 and 65 years old with multiple sclerosis. The nucleotide sequence is TGTGCCACCCAATTTAGGGGGAATGAAAAACTGTTTTTT. Translated, it reads CATQFRGNEKLFF.